This T cell receptor (beta chain) was identified during a study of cytotoxic CD8 clonotypes in ibrutinib-treated CLL. Whole-study context: Partial response occurred in roughly 24 patients and complete response in 2; at median around 5.5 years, about 14 remained remitted and approximately 12 progressed.

Worth noting for this clone: The sample holds other DNA sequences that translate to the same CDR3.

Investigators sought sequencing depths of between 1 in 200,000 and 1 in 1 million T cells. This table comes from immunoSEQ multiplex PCR, and its TCRdb copy is limited to in-frame clones, with some not included. Of 140,000 to 150,000 clones in the sample, about 78% are singletons; the top ten hold 5% to 5.5%. From germline, CDR1 is SGHTA and CDR2 FQGNSA. J was trimmed by 4 bases and V by 1 base; bases with no gene match: 4. This CDR3 spans 14 amino acids. The material sequenced was PBMCs, taken after 24 months of ibrutinib treatment. This TCR came from a human donor with chronic lymphocytic leukemia. The chain carries TRBV7-2 and TRBJ2-7; TRBD1 agrees at 7 bases. CDR3 DNA: TGTGCCAGCAGCTTAGACAGGGGACCATACGAGCAGTACTTC. Translation: CASSLDRGPYEQYF. The full variable domain, completed using reference TRBV7-2 and TRBJ2-7, is GAGVSQSPSNKVTEKGKDVELRCDPISGHTALYWYRQSLGQGLEFLIYFQGNSAPDKSGLPSDRFSAERTGGSVSTLTIQRTQQEDSAVYLCASSLDRGPYEQYFGPGTRLTVT.